Presented here are 15 T cell receptor beta chains from one specimen sequenced in a study of blood T cell repertoires in COVID-19. Only in-frame clones appear in the TCRdb table, and some are missing; sequencing was by immunoSEQ multiplex PCR. The data hold around 300,000 clones, with 75% to 90% observed a single time. The sample consisted of PBMCs or T cells enriched from blood (not recorded which). These receptors all stem from a woman in her forties who had recovered from COVID-19.

The chain uses TRBV11-2 and TRBJ1-5; a possible D gene is TRBD1 (5 bases). Germline V CDR1 and CDR2: SGHAT, FQNNGV. This CDR3 region has 15 residues. V shed 4 bases and J shed 3 bases, with 13 bases lying between them. CDR3 amino acids: CASSSQGWDNQPQHF. The CDR3 DNA reads TGTGCCAGCAGCTCCCAGGGATGGGACAATCAGCCCCAGCATTTT.

This chain uses TRBV7-6 with TRBJ1-2; D unresolved. V was clipped by 1 base and J by 4 bases, with 16 bases between them. Germline V gene sequence: CDR1 SGHVS, CDR2 FNYEAQ. The CDR3 consists of 16 residues. The chain's CDR3 is CASSLVYSRRSYGYTF. The CDR3 DNA reads TGTGCCAGCAGCTTAGTATATTCCAGGAGGAGCTATGGCTACACCTTC.

The rearrangement uses TRBV7-9 and TRBJ1-2, with unresolved D. V was shortened by 3 bases and J by 3 bases, with 2 bases between the two germline ends. This CDR3 region has 11 residues. Germline CDR1 and CDR2: SEHNR and FQNEAQ (reference sequence). Written as DNA, the CDR3 is TGTGCCAGCAGCTTCGACTATGGCTACACCTTC. Translated, it gives CASSFDYGYTF.

This clone was seen only a few times. The genes are TRBV9 and TRBJ1-1; D is unclear. Trimming removed 0 bases at V and 1 base at J, with 7 bases between. Germline CDR1 SGDLS, CDR2 YYNGEE. This CDR3 spans 14 amino acids. The CDR3 region has the DNA TGTGCCAGCAGCGTAGACAGCCAGAACACTGAAGCTTTCTTT. It translates to CASSVDSQNTEAFF.

The count of this clone is one. J is TRBJ2-1 and V is TRBV18; 11 bases match TRBD2. The CDR3 contains 16 residues. Germline V gene sequence: CDR1 KGHSH, CDR2 LQKENI. J lost 0 bases, V lost 6 bases, and 4 bases had no gene match. The CDR3 region is CASSGSGGVSYNEQFF. In DNA form, the CDR3 reads TGTGCCAGCTCGGGTAGCGGGGGGGTCTCCTACAATGAGCAGTTCTTC.

In nucleotides, the CDR3 is TGTGCCAGCAGCTTCGACAGGGAGGCTAACTATGGCTACACCTTC. As protein: CASSFDREANYGYTF. The chain employs TRBV11-1 and TRBJ1-2, with 7 bases aligning to TRBD1. CDR3 length: 15 residues. V shed 3 bases, J shed 0 bases, and the junction held 4 bases outside the gene matches. Per the germline V gene, CDR1 is SGHAT and CDR2 is FQDESV (reference sequence).

The chain carries TRBV7-2 and TRBJ1-5; the match to TRBD1 covers 7 bases. Germline values: CDR1 SGHTA, CDR2 FQGNSA. The CDR3 has 14 residues. Germline trimming cut 4 bases from V and 7 bases from J; bases unmatched to any gene: 7. CDR3 sequence reads: CASSSYGTAQPQHF. Here the CDR3 DNA reads TGTGCCAGCAGCTCATATGGGACAGCCCAGCCCCAGCATTTT.

The chain carries TRBV21-1 and TRBJ2-3; the table gives TRBD1 as D, unverified against the DNA. TRBV21-1 is termed a pseudogene. The CDR3 totals 17 residues. The CDR3 sequence is CASSKGEGQGITDTQYF. For the CDR3, the DNA is TGTGCCAGCAGCAAAGGAGAAGGACAGGGGATCACAGATACGCAGTATTTT.

The chain employs TRBV19 and TRBJ1-1, with 8 bases lining up with TRBD1. After removal of 6 bases from V and 0 bases from J, the junction contained 12 bases not matched to a gene. In germline, CDR1 is LNHDA, CDR2 SQIVND (reference sequence). The CDR3 sequence is 17 residues long. CDR3 in DNA: TGTGCCAGTAGGGGCAACAGGGGGATAATCATGAACACTGAAGCTTTCTTT. Translating gives CASRGNRGIIMNTEAFF.

This clone was picked up a small number of times. The genes are TRBV3-1 (or the pseudogene TRBV3-2) and TRBJ1-1, with D possibly TRBD1 on 6 matching bases. This CDR3 is 13 amino acids long. From germline, CDR1 is LGHDT and CDR2 YNNKEL (reference sequence). Trimming left V 2 bases short and J 10 bases short, with 14 bases between. The CDR3 is CASSQRGNPRAFF. The CDR3 nucleotides read TGTGCCAGCAGCCAAAGGGGGAACCCCCGAGCTTTCTTT.

CDR3 sequence (DNA): TGTGCCAGTAGTAGGGACACCTTGGGCAATGAGCAGTTCTTC. As protein: CASSRDTLGNEQFF. The chain uses TRBV19 and TRBJ2-1; D might be TRBD1 (6 bases). Germline V lookup: CDR1 LNHDA, CDR2 SQIVND (reference sequence). V lost 4 bases, J lost 6 bases, and 13 bases lay in between. The CDR3 is 14 residues long.

The chain joins TRBV19 to TRBJ1-1; TRBD1 is a possible D gene (6 bases). Trimming stripped 3 bases from V and 6 bases from J, with 14 bases between. CDR3 length: 14 residues. The germline CDR1 and CDR2 sequences are LNHDA and SQIVND (reference sequence). CDR3 DNA sequence: TGTGCCAGTAGTATGGCGGACAGAATTTCTGAAGCTTTCTTT. Protein product: CASSMADRISEAFF.

V is TRBV25-1 and J is TRBJ2-5; 8 nucleotides line up with TRBD2. The CDR3 has 12 residues. V lost 8 bases to trimming and J lost 6 bases; unmatched junction nucleotides: 5. Germline loops: CDR1 MGHDK, CDR2 SYGVNS. CDR3 in DNA: TGTGCCAGCCGCCGGGGGGGAAAGACCCAGTACTTC. Protein product: CASRRGGKTQYF.

This sequence joins TRBV5-4 and TRBJ1-2; TRBD1 aligns across 10 bases. Unmatched junction bases numbered 9, after V lost 6 bases and J lost 4 bases. Germline CDR1 is SGHNT and CDR2 is YYREEE (reference sequence). The CDR3 runs 15 residues. The CDR3 nucleotides are TGTGCCAGCACACAACCGGGACAGGGGATCTATGGCTACACCTTC. Its protein product is CASTQPGQGIYGYTF.

This rearrangement joins TRBV14 to TRBJ1-4, with 7 bases aligning to TRBD1. The junction had 9 bases not matched to a gene; V was cut back by 1 base and J by 7 bases. This CDR3 has 16 residues. Germline-derived CDR1 and CDR2 are SGHDN and FVKESK. In DNA form, the CDR3 reads TGTGCCAGCAGCCAAGTCAGGACCGGGACAGCTGAAAAACTGTTTTTT. This gives the protein CASSQVRTGTAEKLFF. Drawing the rest from reference TRBV14 and TRBJ1-4, the complete variable domain is EAGVTQFPSHSVIEKGQTVTLRCDPISGHDNLYWYRRVMGKEIKFLLHFVKESKQDESGMPNNRFLAERTGGTYSTLKVQPAELEDSGVYFCASSQVRTGTAEKLFFGSGTQLSVL.